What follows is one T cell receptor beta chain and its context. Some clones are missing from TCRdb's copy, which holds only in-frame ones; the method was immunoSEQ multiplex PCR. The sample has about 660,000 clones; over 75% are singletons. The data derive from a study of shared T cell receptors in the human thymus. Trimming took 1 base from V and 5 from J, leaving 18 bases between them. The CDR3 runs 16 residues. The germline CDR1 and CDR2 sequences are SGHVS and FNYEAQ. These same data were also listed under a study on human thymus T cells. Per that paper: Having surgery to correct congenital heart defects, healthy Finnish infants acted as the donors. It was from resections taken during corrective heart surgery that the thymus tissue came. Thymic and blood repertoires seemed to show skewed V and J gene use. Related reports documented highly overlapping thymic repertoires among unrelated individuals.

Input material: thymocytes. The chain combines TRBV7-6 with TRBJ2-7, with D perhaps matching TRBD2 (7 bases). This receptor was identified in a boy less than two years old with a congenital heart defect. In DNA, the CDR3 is TGTGCCAGCAGCTTAGTTTCGAGGGGGGGGAGGGACGAGCAGTACTTC. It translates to CASSLVSRGGRDEQYF.